The rows below give T cell receptor beta chains drawn from one sample of a study of T cell responses to AZD1222 COVID-19 vaccine. Repertoires were generated with immunoSEQ multiplex PCR, while TCRdb's copy carries only in-frame clones and drops some. The sample consists of about 59,000 clones, approximately 89% of them appearing once. The sample here was peripheral blood, taken 28 days after the second AZD1222 dose. The origin of the receptors is an adult who received the AZD1222 COVID-19 vaccine. CDR3s leave out the opening cysteine and the closing phenylalanine or tryptophan. Fields, in order: D gene, V gene, CDR3 protein. The D gene is left open where the match is weak.

D: .; V: TRBV2; CDR3: ASSPGRRLGNTIY
D: .; V: TRBV12-3/TRBV12-4; CDR3: ASRGRSSYEQY
D: TRBD2; V: TRBV3-1/TRBV3-2; CDR3: ASSRASGATYNEQF
D: TRBD1; V: TRBV29-1; CDR3: SVEGQGSSYEQY
D: .; V: TRBV9; CDR3: ASSRLPPGDHSGNTIY
D: .; V: TRBV12-3/TRBV12-4; CDR3: ASSLDSSYT
D: .; V: TRBV9; CDR3: ASSAVGVGNTIY
D: .; V: TRBV18; CDR3: ASSPFDGLYEQY
D: .; V: TRBV19; CDR3: ASKRGRSYEQY
D: TRBD1; V: TRBV6-5; CDR3: ASSYRKGAEQPQH
D: .; V: TRBV6-2/TRBV6-3; CDR3: ASSYPGGQVSYEQY
D: .; V: TRBV7-2; CDR3: ASSPGQDLYGYT
D: TRBD2; V: TRBV7-2; CDR3: ASSTRLAGGPNTQY
D: TRBD2; V: TRBV7-2; CDR3: ASSLTSGSDGEQF
D: .; V: TRBV10-3; CDR3: AISEAATPPYGYT
D: .; V: TRBV9; CDR3: ASSVEVTNSPLH
D: .; V: TRBV30; CDR3: AWFGRYEQY
D: .; V: TRBV27; CDR3: ASSLSGSRTPQH
D: .; V: TRBV6-5; CDR3: ASKGTFSGNTIY
D: TRBD2; V: TRBV7-9; CDR3: ASSLTSGGINEQF
D: .; V: TRBV19; CDR3: ASRNLGPYNEQF
D: TRBD1; V: TRBV11-2; CDR3: ASSSIQGGGLRISDTQY
D: TRBD1; V: TRBV27; CDR3: ASSPDRGPANTGELF
D: TRBD1; V: TRBV29-1; CDR3: SGDDREDYGYT
D: .; V: TRBV6-5; CDR3: ASTKQGMNTEAF
D: TRBD2; V: TRBV27; CDR3: ASSTERGGGTQY
D: .; V: TRBV6-4; CDR3: ASRRTNKINQPQH
D: .; V: TRBV5-4; CDR3: ASNLYQGGTIY
D: TRBD2; V: TRBV5-1; CDR3: ASSPRLAADTQY